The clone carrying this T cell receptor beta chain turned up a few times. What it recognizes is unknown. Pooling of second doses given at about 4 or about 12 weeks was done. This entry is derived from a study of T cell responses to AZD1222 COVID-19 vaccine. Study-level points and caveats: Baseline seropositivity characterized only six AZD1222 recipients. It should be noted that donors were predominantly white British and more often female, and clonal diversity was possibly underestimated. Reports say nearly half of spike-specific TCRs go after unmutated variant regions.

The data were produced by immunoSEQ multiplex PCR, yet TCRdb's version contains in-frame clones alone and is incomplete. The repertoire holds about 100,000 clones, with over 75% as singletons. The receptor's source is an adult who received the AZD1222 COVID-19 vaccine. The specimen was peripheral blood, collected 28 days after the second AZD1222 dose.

CDR3 region: CASSLSPNYGYTF. The CDR3 nucleotides are TGTGCCAGCAGCTTATCTCCTAACTATGGCTACACCTTC. The chain is built from TRBV5-6 and TRBJ1-2; D not resolved. The V end lost 2 bases, the J end lost 0 bases, and 5 bases lay between the germline ends. Germline V gives CDR1 SGHDT, CDR2 YYEEEE. The CDR3 has 13 amino acids.